Below are 11 T cell receptor beta chains sequenced from a single sample in a study of beta chain features in type 1 diabetes. The investigators reverse transcribed all of the isolated RNA, so they sequenced expressed TCRB transcripts. Method: immunoSEQ multiplex PCR; TCRdb's copy keeps in-frame clones and lacks some. The data show about 130,000 clones, with 9.2% seen just once and about 0.68% held by the top ten. Sequencing was performed on central memory CD4+ T cells from blood. These receptors were collected from a man younger than 35 in good health.

This clone was detected only a few times. V and J are TRBV7-2 and TRBJ2-7; a weak D match, TRBD2 (5 bases). The CDR3 is 15 amino acids. Between the trimmed V and J ends, which lost 2 bases and 2 bases, there was a span of 13 bases. Germline CDR1 and CDR2: SGHTA and FQGNSA. The CDR3 protein is CASSLNGVGPYEQYF. As DNA, the CDR3 is TGTGCCAGCAGCTTAAACGGGGTAGGACCCTACGAGCAGTACTTC.

This clone was picked up a small number of times. The chain recombines TRBV5-1 with TRBJ2-2, with D tentatively TRBD1 (5 bases). Trimming shortened V by 3 bases and J by 0 bases, and 12 bases separated the two germline ends. Germline CDR1 reads SGHRS; CDR2 reads YFSETQ. The CDR3 has 16 residues. CDR3 sequence reads: CASSYRGTANTGELFF. In DNA form, the CDR3 reads TGCGCCAGCAGCTATAGGGGAACGGCGAACACCGGGGAGCTGTTTTTT.

This clone was counted between two and nine times. The genes are TRBV10-3 and TRBJ2-1; 8 bases agree with TRBD2. The CDR3 extends over 15 amino acids. The ends lost 6 bases at V and 5 bases at J; junction bases unmatched: 9. Germline loops: CDR1 ENHRY, CDR2 SYGVKD. The CDR3, as DNA: TGTGCCATCAGCCCGCGGGGGGAAGGGAACAATGAGCAGTTCTTC. Amino acid sequence: CAISPRGEGNNEQFF.

This clone was observed many times. The gene calls are TRBV13 and TRBJ2-3; D unresolved. CDR1 is PRHDT, CDR2 FYEKMQ, per germline (reference sequence). The CDR3 covers 12 residues. Between the trimmed V and J ends, which lost 5 bases and 8 bases, there was a span of 11 bases. The CDR3, as DNA: TGTGCCAGCAGCCCAAACCGCGCTACGCAGTATTTT. Its protein product is CASSPNRATQYF.

This chain connects TRBV7-8 to TRBJ1-5, with D hard to call. This CDR3 comprises 12 residues. Trimming left V 1 base short and J 6 bases short, with 4 bases between. Germline V gene sequence: CDR1 SGHVS, CDR2 FQNEAQ. Written as DNA, the CDR3 is TGTGCCAGCAGCTTAGACACTCAGCCCCAGCATTTT. Its translation is CASSLDTQPQHF.

This clone occurred a few times. This sequence joins TRBV7-9 and TRBJ1-6; D gene ambiguous. Germline assignment: CDR1 SEHNR and CDR2 FQNEAQ (reference sequence). V lost 3 bases, J lost 9 bases, and 9 bases lay in between. The CDR3 has 13 amino acids. CDR3 protein: CASSFLEASPLHF. In DNA, the CDR3 is TGTGCCAGCAGCTTTTTAGAGGCTTCACCCCTCCACTTT.

The chain uses TRBV7-8 and TRBJ1-2; perhaps TRBD1 as D (5 bases). Germline V gene sequence: CDR1 SGHVS, CDR2 FQNEAQ. This CDR3 has 13 residues. Trimming took off 2 bases at V and 6 bases at J, with 10 bases between the two ends. CDR3 nucleotides: TGTGCCAGCAGCTTATCGGCAGGGAATGGCTACACCTTC. This codes for CASSLSAGNGYTF.

The genes are TRBV6-6 and TRBJ2-1; 8 positions match TRBD2. The germline V gene encodes CDR1 MNHNY and CDR2 SVGAGI (reference sequence). V dropped 8 bases and J dropped 8; count of bases not matched to a gene: 2. The CDR3 has 11 amino acids. DNA for the CDR3: TGTGCCAGCCGGGGGGGGCATGAGCAGTTCTTC. The encoded protein is CASRGGHEQFF.

In its sample, this clone was seen once. The rearrangement joins TRBV6-5 to TRBJ1-1; 10 bases are a match to TRBD1. The CDR3 length is 15 residues. The J segment lost 4 bases and the V segment lost 7 bases, leaving 9 bases of the junction unmatched. From germline, CDR1 is MNHEY and CDR2 SVGAGI. The CDR3 loop reads CASTPGQGLRTEAFF. In nucleotides, the CDR3 is TGTGCCAGCACCCCGGGACAGGGGCTTCGCACTGAAGCTTTCTTT.

The J gene is TRBJ2-3, the V gene TRBV9; D may be TRBD2 (5 bases). The V gene's germline CDR1 is SGDLS and CDR2 YYNGEE. The CDR3 is made up of 14 amino acids. V gave up 3 bases and J gave up 2 bases, with 10 bases separating them. The CDR3 DNA is TGTGCCAGCAGCGGAGGGCCTTCCACAGATACGCAGTATTTT. Protein product: CASSGGPSTDTQYF.

This clone came up a few times. The chain links TRBV19 to TRBJ1-5; 8 bases are a match to TRBD1. The CDR3 is 18 residues long. The junction had 11 bases not matched to a gene; V was cut back by 4 bases and J by 0 bases. Per the germline V gene, CDR1 is LNHDA and CDR2 is SQIVND (reference sequence). CDR3: CASSSRGREDYSNQPQHF. CDR3 nucleotides: TGTGCCAGTAGTAGCAGGGGGCGAGAAGATTATAGCAATCAGCCCCAGCATTTT.